This T cell receptor beta chain was captured by sequencing in a study of tumor and adjacent non-tumor tissue in lung cancer. Turning to the study itself: Patients were aged roughly 31 to 76, approximately ten men and 5 women, stage I to III.

Study-wide findings and caveats: Normal lung showed higher cumulative top 100 clone frequency than tumor.

By proportion, this clonotype is medium-sized (0.01 to 0.1%). Antigen specificity is unknown. TCRbeta libraries were built with three rounds of nested PCR, modified from ARM-PCR. MiXCR, run by TCRdb on the multiplex PCR reads, gives a single entry per CDR3 protein. In the table there are 45,000 to 65,000 distinct CDR3 sequences, 60% to 80% of which are singletons. Trimming pared 7 bases from V and 2 bases from J, leaving 8 bases between. Germline lookup yields CDR1 MNHNS and CDR2 SASEGT. This CDR3 has 13 amino acids. The template was RNA from unsorted bulk tissue. Distant lung tissue was collected more than 3 cm away from the tumor edge.

The clonotype was recovered from an older woman with non-small cell lung cancer. The sequenced material came from distant non-tumor lung tissue. This chain joins TRBV6-1 and TRBJ2-2, with no clear D. The chain's CDR3 is CASNGRNTGELFF. The CDR3 bases are TGTGCCAGCAACGGACGCAACACCGGGGAGCTGTTTTTT.